The rows below give T cell receptor beta chains drawn from one sample of a study of blood T cells in healthy people across ages. TCRdb re-analysed the 5' RACE reads in MiXCR, keeping a single row per CDR3 protein. Of about 800,000 distinct CDR3 sequences in the sample, roughly 64% are singletons; the top ten hold over 20%. Material for sequencing was blood. The receptors originated from a man aged 30-40 years in good health. CDR3s include the opening cysteine and the closing phenylalanine or tryptophan. The order of the fields is J gene, D gene, clone size, V gene, CDR3 protein, CDR3 DNA. The D gene is left open where the match is weak. A row's size may be missing; if present it is once, few, many or a size class.

>TRBJ2-1|.|.|TRBV7-9
CASSFLGRNEQFF
TGTGCCAGCAGCTTTTTGGGCCGCAATGAGCAGTTCTTC
>TRBJ2-3|.|.|TRBV20-1
CSAERLDSSEVTQYF
TGCAGTGCTGAAAGACTGGATTCATCGGAGGTAACGCAGTATTTT
>TRBJ2-7|TRBD1|.|TRBV20-1
CSAIGQVGKSYYEQYF
TGCAGTGCCATAGGACAGGTGGGAAAATCATACTACGAGCAGTACTTC
>TRBJ2-1|.|.|TRBV5-1
CASGRRGATYNEQFF
TGCGCCAGCGGGAGGAGGGGAGCTACCTACAATGAGCAGTTCTTC
>TRBJ1-2|TRBD1|.|TRBV20-1
CSAQDRDYGYTF
TGCAGTGCTCAGGACAGGGACTATGGCTACACCTTC
>TRBJ1-6|TRBD1|.|TRBV5-1
CASSSRQGVTPLHF
TGCGCCAGCAGCTCTCGACAGGGGGTAACACCCCTCCACTTT
>TRBJ2-7|TRBD1|.|TRBV28
CASSGTGTVTYEQYF
TGTGCCAGCAGCGGAACCGGGACAGTTACCTACGAGCAGTACTTC
>TRBJ1-5|.|.|TRBV5-1
CASSLDGSNSNQPQHF
TGCGCCAGCAGCTTGGATGGCAGTAATAGCAATCAGCCCCAGCATTTT
>TRBJ1-6|.|.|TRBV25-1
CASSPSQSRYNSPLHF
TGTGCCAGCAGTCCGTCCCAGTCCAGATATAATTCACCCCTCCACTTT
>TRBJ2-1|.|few|TRBV28
CASTPRGNPPKSEQFF
TGTGCCAGTACCCCTCGCGGGAACCCCCCCAAGAGTGAGCAGTTCTTC
>TRBJ1-2|.|.|TRBV20-1
CSAREGHYGYTF
TGCAGTGCTAGAGAGGGCCACTATGGCTACACCTTC
>TRBJ2-3|.|few|TRBV18
CASSRSGDTDTQYF
TGTGCCAGCTCACGTTCGGGGGACACAGATACGCAGTATTTT
>TRBJ1-5|.|.|TRBV28
CASSFTGFNQPQHF
TGTGCCAGCAGTTTTACAGGGTTCAATCAGCCCCAGCATTTT
>TRBJ2-3|.|.|TRBV7-9
CASLPFETDTQYF
TGTGCCAGCCTCCCATTCGAAACAGATACGCAGTATTTT
>TRBJ2-7|TRBD1|few|TRBV6-6
CASSSGGLRASEQYF
TGTGCCAGCAGTTCAGGGGGCTTGCGAGCGTCCGAGCAGTACTTC
>TRBJ1-3|.|.|TRBV12-3/TRBV12-4
CASSFNGGNTIYF
TGTGCCAGCAGTTTCAATGGTGGAAACACCATATATTTT
>TRBJ2-5|.|.|TRBV4-2
CASSHIKGETQYF
TGTGCCAGCAGCCATATCAAGGGGGAGACCCAGTACTTC
>TRBJ1-2|.|once|TRBV7-2
CASSLAPFDFYGYTF
TGTGCCAGCAGCTTAGCCCCGTTTGATTTCTATGGCTACACCTTC
>TRBJ2-5|TRBD1|.|TRBV7-2
CASSLVGSGQGNNEQYF
TGTGCCAGCAGCTTAGTAGGTAGCGGACAGGGTAACAATGAGCAGTACTTC
>TRBJ1-5|.|.|TRBV20-1
CSATPGPYQPQHF
TGCAGTGCCACCCCGGGGCCTTATCAGCCCCAGCATTTT
>TRBJ2-7|.|few|TRBV7-2
CASSFVSSAYNEQYF
TGTGCCAGCAGCTTCGTATCCAGCGCCTACAATGAGCAGTACTTC
>TRBJ2-7|TRBD2|once|TRBV7-2
CASSREGLAGGGSYEQYF
TGTGCCAGCAGCAGAGAAGGCCTAGCGGGAGGGGGGTCCTACGAGCAGTACTTC
>TRBJ2-1|TRBD1|many|TRBV5-6
CASSYGTGTYNEQFF
TGTGCCAGCAGCTACGGGACAGGGACATACAATGAGCAGTTCTTC
>TRBJ1-5|TRBD1|few|TRBV5-1
CASSFQGGGNQPQHF
TGCGCCAGCAGCTTCCAGGGGGGCGGCAATCAGCCCCAGCATTTT
>TRBJ2-7|.|.|TRBV28
CASGPSSLYEQYF
TGTGCCAGCGGACCTAGCTCCCTCTACGAGCAGTACTTC
>TRBJ1-6|.|.|TRBV6-5
CASRRGGFNSPLHF
TGTGCCAGCAGACGAGGGGGTTTCAATTCACCCCTCCACTTT
>TRBJ1-2|.|.|TRBV4-1
CASSQDWAGGYTF
TGCGCCAGCAGCCAAGATTGGGCTGGCGGCTACACCTTC
>TRBJ1-2|.|few|TRBV6-5
CASSPSTVNYGYTF
TGTGCCAGCAGTCCCTCGACAGTGAACTATGGCTACACCTTC
>TRBJ1-1|.|once|TRBV7-3
CASSLEALTQNTEAFF
TGTGCCAGCAGCTTAGAGGCCCTGACCCAGAACACTGAAGCTTTCTTT
>TRBJ2-5|TRBD2|.|TRBV9
CASSVTTGASGNQETQYF
TGTGCCAGCAGCGTAACTACCGGGGCTAGCGGGAATCAAGAGACCCAGTACTTC
>TRBJ1-5|.|few|TRBV12-3/TRBV12-4
CASSLLGDGQPQHF
TGTGCCAGCAGTTTATTGGGTGACGGTCAGCCCCAGCATTTT
>TRBJ2-2|TRBD2|.|TRBV11-2
CASSFTSGGGTGELFF
TGTGCCAGCAGCTTCACTAGCGGGGGAGGCACCGGGGAGCTGTTTTTT
>TRBJ2-3|.|.|TRBV4-3
CASSQGPTDTQYF
TGCGCCAGCAGCCAAGGACCCACAGATACGCAGTATTTT
>TRBJ2-5|TRBD1|few|TRBV29-1
CSAWDRGPGETQYF
TGCAGCGCCTGGGACAGGGGGCCAGGAGAGACCCAGTACTTC
>TRBJ1-2|TRBD1|.|TRBV20-1
CSTFPGQGAHGYTF
TGCAGTACATTTCCGGGACAGGGGGCGCATGGCTACACCTTC
>TRBJ2-5|TRBD2|.|TRBV20-1
CSARERGGGQKETQYF
TGCAGTGCTAGAGAGAGGGGCGGGGGGCAAAAAGAGACCCAGTACTTC
>TRBJ2-3|.|.|TRBV25-1
CASSERGITDTQYF
TGTGCCAGCAGTGAACGGGGCATCACAGATACGCAGTATTTT
>TRBJ1-4|.|.|TRBV20-1
CSVRVRATNEKLFF
TGCAGCGTCAGGGTCAGGGCAACTAATGAAAAACTGTTTTTT
>TRBJ2-2|.|.|TRBV6-5
CASSYLGVDTGELFF
TGTGCCAGCAGTTACTTGGGGGTTGACACCGGGGAGCTGTTTTTT
>TRBJ2-2|TRBD2|.|TRBV9
CASSVYSSGSPNTGELFF
TGTGCCAGCAGCGTGTATTCTAGCGGGAGCCCGAACACCGGGGAGCTGTTTTTT
>TRBJ2-1|TRBD2|.|TRBV5-1
CASSFTQSGSTGYEQFF
TGCGCCAGCAGCTTTACTCAAAGCGGGAGTACTGGTTATGAGCAGTTCTTC
>TRBJ2-1|TRBD2|.|TRBV5-1
CASSTRPSGGDNEQFF
TGCGCCAGCAGCACTCGACCTAGCGGGGGGGACAATGAGCAGTTCTTC
>TRBJ2-1|TRBD2|.|TRBV7-2
CASSLTLAGGAGGEQFF
TGTGCCAGCAGCTTGACCCTAGCGGGGGGAGCGGGCGGTGAGCAGTTCTTC
>TRBJ2-3|TRBD1|.|TRBV4-2
CASSQGTGLVTDTQYF
TGTGCCAGCAGCCAAGGGACAGGGCTAGTCACAGATACGCAGTATTTT
>TRBJ1-1|.|once|TRBV12-3/TRBV12-4
CASSLSGSNEAFF
TGTGCCAGCAGTTTATCAGGATCGAATGAAGCTTTCTTT
>TRBJ2-7|.|few|TRBV4-2
CASSQVQGAYEQYF
TGTGCCAGCAGCCAAGTACAGGGAGCCTACGAGCAGTACTTC
>TRBJ2-5|.|.|TRBV20-1
CSAPELGASSETQYF
TGCAGTGCTCCCGAATTGGGGGCCAGCTCGGAGACCCAGTACTTC
>TRBJ2-7|TRBD2|.|TRBV19
CASHPGGGRIREQYF
TGTGCCAGTCACCCGGGTGGCGGGAGGATTCGCGAGCAGTACTTC
>TRBJ1-2|TRBD1|.|TRBV18
CASSSPTGVEGYTF
TGTGCCAGCTCATCCCCGACAGGGGTGGAAGGCTACACCTTC
>TRBJ2-7|.|.|TRBV2
CASRETMAYEQYF
TGTGCCAGCAGGGAGACTATGGCCTACGAGCAGTACTTC
>TRBJ2-4|.|.|TRBV4-3
CASSQDPQREQYF
TGCGCCAGCAGCCAAGACCCGCAGAGGGAGCAGTACTTC
>TRBJ1-2|.|few|TRBV25-1
CASSDRVYGYTF
TGTGCCAGCAGTGACCGGGTCTATGGCTACACCTTC